A selection of T cell receptor beta chains follows, all from one sample in a study of shared clonotypes between healthy human individuals. TCRdb's copy holds only in-frame clones and misses some; the assay was immunoSEQ multiplex PCR. The sample lists around 2.3 million clones, roughly 95% seen once, with around 0.13% in the top ten. The sequenced sample consisted of naive CD4+ T cells sorted from blood. Source of these receptors: a man younger than 35 in good health. The CDR3 runs from the conserved cysteine through the conserved F or W. The D gene is left open where the match is weak. Expanded clones get a size class; other rows say once, few or many, or leave the size out.

TRBV23-1	.	TRBD2	TRBJ2-7	CASSQWLGLAGVSPYEQYF	TGCGCCAGCAGTCAGTGGTTGGGACTAGCGGGAGTCAGTCCCTACGAGCAGTACTTC
TRBV7-2	.	.	TRBJ1-2	CASSLASREHGYTF	TGTGCCAGCAGCTTAGCGAGTAGGGAGCATGGCTACACCTTC
TRBV6-5	.	TRBD2	TRBJ2-7	CASSPRAGAYEQYF	TGTGCCAGCAGCCCCCGGGCGGGGGCCTACGAGCAGTACTTC
TRBV7-3	once	TRBD1	TRBJ2-7	CATPGDRVYEQYF	TGTGCCACCCCGGGGGACAGGGTCTACGAGCAGTACTTC
TRBV7-9	.	TRBD2	TRBJ2-5	CASSVNSGGQETQYF	TGTGCCAGCAGCGTTAATAGCGGGGGACAAGAGACCCAGTACTTC
TRBV28	.	TRBD2	TRBJ2-1	CASSITGLGYNEQFF	TGTGCCAGCAGCATAACGGGACTAGGTTACAATGAGCAGTTCTTC
TRBV4-3	.	.	TRBJ2-7	CASSQDTSLYEQYF	TGCGCCAGCAGCCAAGATACTAGCCTCTACGAGCAGTACTTC
TRBV28	.	.	TRBJ2-2	CASSRGPNTGELFF	TGTGCCAGCAGTCGGGGGCCGAACACCGGGGAGCTGTTTTTT
TRBV5-8	.	.	TRBJ1-1	CASRRTGNTEAFF	TGTGCCAGCAGGCGGACGGGGAACACTGAAGCTTTCTTT
TRBV9	.	.	TRBJ2-5	CASSARGGRVETQYF	TGTGCCAGCAGCGCCCGCGGGGGCCGGGTGGAGACCCAGTACTTC
TRBV18	.	.	TRBJ2-7	CASSPLEFSYEQYF	TGTGCCAGCTCACCACTGGAGTTTTCCTACGAGCAGTACTTC
TRBV18	.	.	TRBJ2-7	CASSPDGGSYEQYF	TGTGCCAGCTCACCGGACGGTGGGTCCTACGAGCAGTACTTC
TRBV9	.	.	TRBJ2-3	CASSVVSSTDTQYF	TGTGCCAGCAGCGTAGTATCATCGACAGATACGCAGTATTTT
TRBV4-1	.	.	TRBJ2-3	CASSQEADTQYF	TGCGCCAGCAGCCAAGAGGCAGATACGCAGTATTTT
TRBV18	.	.	TRBJ1-1	CASSPDSTEAFF	TGTGCCAGCTCACCGGACAGCACTGAAGCTTTCTTT
TRBV18	once	TRBD1	TRBJ1-5	CASSRDRIDQPQHF	TGTGCCAGCTCCCGGGACAGAATAGATCAGCCCCAGCATTTT
TRBV30	.	.	TRBJ1-1	CAWSVRSWQMNTEAFF	TGTGCCTGGAGTGTACGTTCGTGGCAGATGAACACTGAAGCTTTCTTT
TRBV6-1	.	.	TRBJ2-1	CASSGGNGYNEQFF	TGTGCCAGCAGTGGAGGGAACGGGTACAATGAGCAGTTCTTC
TRBV6-5	.	.	TRBJ2-3	CASRKGLLTDTQYF	TGTGCCAGCCGAAAGGGACTCCTCACAGATACGCAGTATTTT
TRBV2	.	.	TRBJ2-4	CASSSVRGGKNIQYF	TGTGCCAGCAGCTCTGTTAGGGGTGGCAAAAACATTCAGTACTTC
TRBV2	.	.	TRBJ1-6	CASSEFGSPLHF	TGTGCCAGCAGTGAATTTGGTTCACCCCTCCACTTT
TRBV25-1	.	.	TRBJ2-2	CASSLGAFTGELFF	TGTGCCAGCAGTCTAGGGGCGTTCACCGGGGAGCTGTTTTTT
TRBV10-1	.	.	TRBJ1-1	CASSEDIFSENTEAFF	TGCGCCAGCAGCGAAGACATATTCAGCGAAAACACTGAAGCTTTCTTT
TRBV6-1	.	TRBD1	TRBJ2-7	CASHSIDRGYEQYF	TGTGCCAGCCACAGCATTGACAGGGGGTACGAGCAGTACTTC
TRBV18	.	.	TRBJ2-4	CASSPPATLAKNIQYF	TGTGCCAGCTCACCACCGGCCACCTTAGCCAAAAACATTCAGTACTTC